Shown below are 10 T cell receptor beta chains from a single sample sequenced in a study of OX40 agonist ivuxolimab in advanced cancers. The table came from immunoSEQ multiplex PCR; TCRdb's copy has only in-frame clones and leaves some out. The data hold 50,000 to 55,000 clones, with 84% observed a single time. The specimen was CD4+ or CD8+ T cells sorted from blood, collected in a trial of the OX40 agonist ivuxolimab. The receptors here all came from an adult with an advanced solid tumor such as melanoma, head and neck, liver or kidney cancer.

The chain combines TRBV5-1 with TRBJ2-3; perhaps TRBD1 as D (5 bases). This CDR3 has 16 residues. V shed 4 bases and J shed 2 bases, with 17 bases lying between them. CDR1 and CDR2 (germline): SGHRS, YFSETQ. CDR3 bases: TGCGCCAGCAGCCTTCCATTAGGGGATTTCACAGATACGCAGTATTTT. This sequence encodes CASSLPLGDFTDTQYF.

The chain is built from TRBV7-9 and TRBJ1-1; TRBD1 aligns across 8 bases. From germline, CDR1 is SEHNR and CDR2 FQNEAQ (reference sequence). This CDR3 comprises 14 residues. Unmatched junction bases numbered 8, after V lost 3 bases and J lost 8 bases. CDR3 protein: CASSFGQGVTEAFF. CDR3 sequence (DNA): TGTGCCAGCAGCTTTGGACAGGGAGTAACGGAAGCTTTCTTT.

The CDR3 protein is CASSAGAQVYNEQFF. The DNA of the CDR3 is TGTGCCAGCAGTGCCGGGGCGCAGGTATACAATGAGCAGTTCTTC. The genes are TRBV25-1 and TRBJ2-1; D assignment may be TRBD1 or TRBD2 (5 bases each). The V and J ends lost 4 bases and 4 bases respectively, with 14 bases between them. The CDR3 is made up of 15 amino acids. Germline V lookup: CDR1 MGHDK, CDR2 SYGVNS.

This clone has only a few counts. This chain connects TRBV19 to TRBJ2-7; tentatively, D is TRBD1 or TRBD2 (5 bases each). Germline CDR1 is LNHDA and CDR2 is SQIVND (reference sequence). The CDR3 has 17 amino acids. V was pared by 2 bases and J by 0 bases, with 17 bases between. CDR3 region: CASSIRSVGAYSYEQYF. CDR3 bases: TGTGCCAGTAGTATACGTTCAGTCGGGGCCTACTCCTACGAGCAGTACTTC.

The V and J genes are TRBV14 and TRBJ2-7; TRBD2 aligns across 12 bases. Germline V CDR1 and CDR2: SGHDN, FVKESK. V shed 0 bases, J shed 6 bases, and the junction held 6 bases outside the gene matches. The CDR3 loop spans 16 amino acids. In nucleotides, the CDR3 is TGTGCCAGCAGCCAAGATCCGACTAGCGGGAGACGCGAGCAGTACTTC. Amino acids: CASSQDPTSGRREQYF.

This chain uses TRBV5-5 with TRBJ2-7; D possibly matches TRBD1 or TRBD2 (5 bases each). There are 15 residues in the CDR3. CDR1 is SGHKS, CDR2 YYEKEE, per germline (reference sequence). The ends were cut back, 4 bases at V and 2 bases at J, with 16 bases in the middle. The DNA of the CDR3 is TGTGCCAGCAGCCCGGGACCCAGAGGCACCTACGAGCAGTACTTC. Translating it yields CASSPGPRGTYEQYF.

The V call is TRBV19, the J call TRBJ1-1; TRBD1 is a possible D gene (5 bases). Germline lookup yields CDR1 LNHDA and CDR2 SQIVND (reference sequence). The CDR3 contains 15 residues. Trimming took off 1 base at V and 2 bases at J, with 11 bases between the two ends. The CDR3 DNA reads as TGTGCCAGTAGTATAGTCGGGACTCTAAACACTGAAGCTTTCTTT. It yields the protein CASSIVGTLNTEAFF.

The V call is TRBV6-5, the J call TRBJ1-2; D is perhaps TRBD1 (5 bases). Germline CDR1 MNHEY, CDR2 SVGAGI. This CDR3 has 15 residues. Trimming removed 5 bases from V and 2 bases from J, with 15 bases in between. CDR3: CASSPLTDSNYGYTF. In DNA, the CDR3 is TGTGCCAGCAGTCCGCTGACAGACTCCAACTATGGCTACACCTTC.

The chain carries TRBV19 and TRBJ1-3; TRBD1 matches at 9 bases. This CDR3 region has 16 residues. The germline gives CDR1 LNHDA, CDR2 SQIVND (reference sequence). Trimming at V came to 10 bases and at J to 0 bases, leaving 10 bases not matched to a gene. CDR3 in DNA: TGTGCCACTGCCATACAGGGGGCCCGCTCTGGAAACACCATATATTTT. Its translation: CATAIQGARSGNTIYF.

The V gene is TRBV19, the J gene TRBJ1-4; 8 bases agree with TRBD1. This CDR3 has 17 amino acids. After removal of 4 bases from V and 2 bases from J, the junction contained 9 bases not matched to a gene. Germline lookup yields CDR1 LNHDA and CDR2 SQIVND (reference sequence). CDR3: CASSTLTGAGTNEKLFF. The CDR3 DNA follows: TGTGCCAGTAGTACTCTGACAGGGGCCGGGACTAATGAAAAACTGTTTTTT.